The clone carrying this T cell receptor (beta chain) was found once. This sample stems from a study of shared clonotypes between healthy human individuals. The V gene's germline CDR1 is MNHNY and CDR2 SVGAGI (reference sequence). CDR3 size: 12 residues. V was clipped by 2 bases and J by 6 bases, with 4 bases between them. The method was immunoSEQ multiplex PCR; TCRdb's version includes in-frame clones alone and lacks a portion of them. The table has nearly 1,000,000 clones, about 80% seen once. The chain combines TRBV6-6 with TRBJ2-2; D gene unclear. The source of this sequence is a man aged 18 to 30 in good health. What was sequenced was memory CD4+ T cells sorted from blood. Regarding subset: CD45RA-negative fraction. The CDR3 nucleotides are TGTGCCAGCAGTTACGGGGCCGGGGAGCTGTTTTTT. Amino acids: CASSYGAGELFF.